The clone carrying this T cell receptor beta chain was picked up a small number of times. These data belong to a study of cytomegalovirus exposure and HLA in healthy donors. From germline, CDR1 is MGHDK and CDR2 SYGVNS. The CDR3 is 13 amino acids. The J segment lost 2 bases and the V segment lost 8 bases, leaving 6 bases of the junction unmatched. Amplification used 60 Vbeta primers and 13 Jbeta primers. The method was immunoSEQ multiplex PCR; TCRdb's version includes in-frame clones alone and lacks a portion of them. The sample gives approximately 78,000 clones, 65% to 70% of which show up once; about 20% is in the top ten.

The TCR was taken from a man aged 35 to 55 in good health and CMV-seropositive. The gene calls are TRBV25-1 and TRBJ2-7; 7 positions agree with TRBD2. Sequencing used PBMCs. The CDR3 nucleotides are TGTGCCAGCGGGGGGGGGTTGACCTACGAGCAGTACTTC. It codes for CASGGGLTYEQYF.